This T cell receptor (beta chain) came from a study of T cells expressing NK-cell markers. On the study more broadly: Seven sequenced donors out of eight were HCMV-seropositive, one seronegative. Findings and caveats of the study: Among several donors, these clonotypes also ranked first in the CD3+CD56-NKG2C+ fraction. Top CD8+ clonotypes included the dominant CD3+CD56+NKG2C+ clonotypes in roughly 6 donors.

This CDR3 comprises 15 residues. Germline values: CDR1 KGHSH, CDR2 LQKENI. About this clonotype itself: As yet, its antigen is unknown.

Making the TCR beta cDNA relied on 5'RACE template switching with UMIs. TCRdb reworked the 5' RACE reads into one entry per CDR3 protein, no DNA. The sample table sets out 350,000 to 400,000 distinct CDR3 sequences. Sample: blood T cells: a sorted CD56 or NKG2C T cell subset, CD4+ or CD8+ T cells, or bulk PBMC T cells (not recorded which). The sequence came from a woman aged 45-65 years in good health. The chain couples TRBV18 to TRBJ2-5. The CDR3 spells CASSPLAGYQETQYF.